The 22 T cell receptor beta chains below all came from one sample that was sequenced in a study of blood T cells in healthy people across ages. Primed by a sample-barcoded 5' primer and a J-beta primer mix, a second PCR proceeded for roughly 7 to 12 cycles. TCRdb reprocessed the 5' RACE reads with MiXCR, giving one entry per CDR3 protein. This sample yields roughly 1.9 million distinct CDR3 sequences, of which about 39% are seen a single time; more than 20% belongs to the top ten. Specimen: blood. Receptors were obtained from a human donor in good health.

This clonotype was seen more than once but under ten times. J is TRBJ1-1 and V is TRBV11-2; D not certain. From germline, CDR1 is SGHAT and CDR2 FQNNGV. The V gene lost 3 bases and the J gene lost 5 bases, with 7 bases spanning the gap. The CDR3 has 12 amino acids. Here the CDR3 DNA reads TGTGCCAGCAGCTTCATAGGAACTGAAGCTTTCTTT. Translating gives CASSFIGTEAFF.

The V gene is TRBV7-2, the J gene TRBJ2-7; 10 bases match TRBD2. CDR1 and CDR2 from the germline V gene are SGHTA and FQGNSA. The CDR3 is 17 amino acids. With V trimmed by 5 bases and J by 1 base, 11 bases remained unmatched. CDR3 amino acids: CASSRGLAPGQSYEQYF. In DNA form, the CDR3 reads TGTGCCAGCAGCAGGGGACTAGCGCCCGGACAGTCCTACGAGCAGTACTTC. Full variable domain (missing parts from reference TRBV7-2 and TRBJ2-7): GAGVSQSPSNKVTEKGKDVELRCDPISGHTALYWYRQSLGQGLEFLIYFQGNSAPDKSGLPSDRFSAERTGGSVSTLTIQRTQQEDSAVYLCASSRGLAPGQSYEQYFGPGTRLTVT.

The genes are TRBV7-8 and TRBJ2-4; 9 bases map to TRBD2. Near its end, the DNA agrees better with TRBJ2-7, so the J call may be wrong. Germline CDR1 and CDR2: SGHVS and FQNEAQ. CDR3 length: 14 residues. CDR3 protein: CASSYRTSAHEQYF. CDR3 coding DNA: TGTGCCAGCAGCTACCGGACTAGCGCACACGAGCAGTACTTC.

In this sample, this clonotype turned up a few times. Being one base from a much bigger clone, this may be a read error. Written as DNA, the CDR3 is TGCAGCGCCTCCCCTTCGGTGGAGGTCACTGAAGCTTTCTTT. Amino acid sequence: CSASPSVEVTEAFF. V gene TRBV29-1 combines with J gene TRBJ1-1; no clear D gene. The V end was cut by 7 bases, the J end by 4 bases, with 19 bases between. Germline loops: CDR1 SQVTM, CDR2 ANQGSEA. The CDR3 contains 14 residues.

The chain is built from TRBV20-1 and TRBJ1-1, with D possibly TRBD1 on 6 matching bases. Germline CDR1 and CDR2: DFQATT and SNEGSKA (reference sequence). CDR3 length: 14 residues. Trimming took 7 bases from V and 3 from J, leaving 18 bases between them. The CDR3 DNA is TGCAGTGTGGAGTTTAAGGGGGAGGACACTGAAGCTTTCTTT. It encodes CSVEFKGEDTEAFF.

This clonotype was found a few times. CDR3 DNA: TGTGCCATCAGCCTCGACAGGGCAGGGTCATCAGATACGCAGTATTTT. Translated: CAISLDRAGSSDTQYF. The chain has TRBV10-3 and TRBJ2-3; 7 bases align to TRBD1. This CDR3 has 16 amino acids. With 6 bases clipped from V and 4 bases from J, the junction kept 13 bases outside the gene matches. Germline CDR1 reads ENHRY; CDR2 reads SYGVKD.

This clonotype was detected a few times. The rearrangement uses TRBV9 and TRBJ2-1; no clear D. V lost 0 bases and J 2 bases, leaving 9 bases between the germline ends. The germline gives CDR1 SGDLS, CDR2 YYNGEE. This CDR3 is 15 amino acids long. CDR3 loop: CASSVDDGTYNEQFF. The CDR3 bases are TGTGCCAGCAGCGTAGATGACGGAACCTACAATGAGCAGTTCTTC.

The chain is built from TRBV29-1 and TRBJ2-7; D is ambiguous. CDR3 size: 12 residues. V was cut by 2 bases and J by 6 bases, with 11 bases left in between. Germline CDR1 and CDR2: SQVTM and ANQGSEA. CDR3 DNA: TGCAGCGTTGAAATCTTTACATCCGAGCAGTACTTC. It specifies CSVEIFTSEQYF.

This rearrangement joins TRBV5-5 to TRBJ2-5; 8 positions match TRBD2. This CDR3 has 16 residues. V trimming: 4 bases; J trimming: 1 base; junction bases outside the gene matches: 9. From germline, CDR1 is SGHKS and CDR2 YYEKEE (reference sequence). The CDR3 region has the DNA TGTGCCAGCAGCCTACCGGGACTAGGGGGCCAAGAGACCCAGTACTTC. Translating gives CASSLPGLGGQETQYF.

About this clonotype itself: At one boundary the junction diverges from the germline segment, which might be a read error. The V call is TRBV7-3, the J call TRBJ2-3; D remains ambiguous. This CDR3 comprises 14 residues. Looked up from germline, CDR1 is SGHTA and CDR2 is FQGTGA. CDR3 protein: CASSSLGFTDMQYF. The CDR3 nucleotides read TGTGCCAGCAGCTCTTTGGGATTCACAGATATGCAGTATTTT.

The chain employs TRBV5-1 and TRBJ1-6; the D gene is possibly TRBD1 (6 bases). The germline gives CDR1 SGHRS, CDR2 YFSETQ. V shed 2 bases and J shed 8 bases, with 11 bases lying between them. This CDR3 comprises 14 residues. CDR3 in amino acids: CASSLQGSDSPLHF. The CDR3 DNA is TGCGCCAGCAGCTTACAGGGCTCCGATTCACCCCTCCACTTT.

The chain joins TRBV7-2 to TRBJ1-2; D unresolved. Trimming removed 5 bases at V and 8 bases at J, with 15 bases between. The germline V gene encodes CDR1 SGHTA and CDR2 FQGNSA. This CDR3 is built from 13 residues. The CDR3 here is CASSLTPEVGYTF. DNA of the CDR3: TGTGCCAGCAGCCTTACCCCAGAAGTAGGCTACACCTTC.

The chain couples TRBV20-1 to TRBJ2-3, with no clear D. The V and J ends lost 3 bases and 1 base respectively, with 11 bases between them. The germline gives CDR1 DFQATT, CDR2 SNEGSKA (reference sequence). There are 14 residues in the CDR3. CDR3 protein: CSASQAFGTDTQYF. CDR3 DNA sequence: TGCAGTGCTAGCCAAGCTTTCGGCACAGATACGCAGTATTTT.

For the CDR3, the DNA is TGCGCCAGCACTGGGGGCTACTTACAAGAGACCCAGTACTTC. Translation: CASTGGYLQETQYF. The V gene is TRBV5-1, the J gene TRBJ2-5, with a weak D call TRBD1 (6 bases). The CDR3 has 14 residues. Per the germline V gene, CDR1 is SGHRS and CDR2 is YFSETQ. V lost 6 bases and J 2 bases, leaving 14 bases between the germline ends.

Only a few counts were recorded for this clonotype. This sequence joins TRBV21-1 and TRBJ1-6. TRBV21-1 is an annotated pseudogene. The CDR3 has 15 residues. For the CDR3, the DNA is TGTGCCAGCAGCTTCGCGGGGAGGGTAGGTTCACCCCTCCACTTT. Translated, it gives CASSFAGRVGSPLHF.

A few counts support this clonotype. The rearrangement links TRBV5-1 to TRBJ2-3; D ambiguous. V was trimmed by 2 bases and J by 2 bases, leaving 12 bases between them. The germline gives CDR1 SGHRS, CDR2 YFSETQ. This CDR3 contains 15 residues. This CDR3 reads CASSFGGPYTDTQYF. For the CDR3, the DNA is TGCGCCAGCAGCTTTGGTGGGCCTTACACAGATACGCAGTATTTT.

There are many counts of this clonotype. The chain recombines TRBV10-3 with TRBJ2-7, with a weak D call TRBD2 (5 bases). Germline V gene lookup returns CDR1 ENHRY and CDR2 SYGVKD. The CDR3 length is 18 residues. V was trimmed by 3 bases and J by 0 bases, leaving 21 bases between them. CDR3 residues: CAISESLVVQEASYEQYF. In DNA, the CDR3 is TGTGCCATCAGTGAATCGCTAGTCGTCCAGGAGGCCTCCTACGAGCAGTACTTC.

This clonotype was found a few times. The V gene is TRBV6-5, the J gene TRBJ1-2, with a weak D call TRBD1 (6 bases). Trimming took off 2 bases at V and 3 bases at J, with 10 bases between the two ends. Germline CDR1 is MNHEY and CDR2 is SVGAGI. CDR3 length: 14 residues. The CDR3 reads CASSYQAGDYGYTF. The DNA for the CDR3 is TGTGCCAGCAGTTACCAGGCAGGGGACTATGGCTACACCTTC.

This rearrangement joins TRBV7-2 to TRBJ1-2; D uncertain. The CDR3 extends over 15 amino acids. Germline loops: CDR1 SGHTA, CDR2 FQGNSA. V was cut by 1 base and J by 8 bases, with 17 bases left in between. CDR3: CASSLGEGSPSGYTF. CDR3 nucleotides: TGTGCCAGCAGCTTAGGTGAGGGTAGCCCCTCCGGCTACACCTTC.

This clonotype has only a few counts. This rearrangement joins TRBV5-5 to TRBJ2-7, with D unclear. CDR1 SGHKS and CDR2 YYEKEE come from the germline V gene (reference sequence). Trimming removed 1 base from V and 0 bases from J, with 8 bases in between. The CDR3 extends over 14 amino acids. The CDR3 loop is CASSLTAHSYEQYF. CDR3 in DNA: TGTGCCAGCAGCTTGACAGCGCACTCCTACGAGCAGTACTTC.

The CDR3 protein is CASSERVGETYEQYF. The CDR3 DNA sequence: TGTGCCAGCAGTGAAAGGGTGGGGGAGACCTACGAGCAGTACTTC. The V call is TRBV2, the J call TRBJ2-7, with D perhaps matching TRBD1 or TRBD2 (5 bases each). This CDR3 is built from 15 residues. Germline loops: CDR1 SNHLY, CDR2 FYNNEI. The V and J ends lost 2 bases and 2 bases respectively, with 13 bases between them.

This clonotype turned up a few times. The chain uses TRBV15 and TRBJ1-6; no firm D call. The CDR3 extends over 14 amino acids. Trimming removed 1 base from V and 10 bases from J, with 11 bases in between. CDR1 LNHNV and CDR2 YYDKDF come from the germline V gene (reference sequence). DNA for the CDR3: TGTGCCACCAGCAGAGGCGACGCTTCCTCACCCCTCCACTTT. This sequence encodes CATSRGDASSPLHF.